This T cell receptor (beta chain) was identified in a study of early T cells in non-severe SARS-CoV-2 infection. For the study at large: The authors sequenced bulk RNA from unsorted whole blood, leaving chains unpaired.

MiXCR, applied by TCRdb to the 5' RACE reads, yields one record per CDR3 protein. The sample contains 50,000 or so distinct CDR3 sequences, 5.6% of which appear only once. This clonotype was observed many times. The CDR3 consists of 15 residues. In germline, CDR1 is MNHEY, CDR2 SVGAGI. With V trimmed by 6 bases and J by 2 bases, 6 bases remained unmatched. The chain combines TRBV6-5 with TRBJ1-2; 10 nucleotides align to TRBD1. This receptor was taken from an adult who was a healthcare worker with PCR-confirmed SARS-CoV-2 infection or an uninfected control (not recorded which). The sample comprised whole blood. The CDR3 reads CASRLRQGANYGYTF. Written as DNA, the CDR3 is TGTGCCAGCAGGCTACGACAGGGGGCGAACTATGGCTACACCTTC.